The source of this T cell receptor beta chain is a study of Graves' ophthalmopathy and Graves' hyperthyroidism. The study, taken as a whole, reports: The study's model predicted ophthalmopathy progression at 70.59% sensitivity and around 75% specificity.

Points on this clonotype: Its antigen is not known.

The CDR3 contains 14 residues. The germline V and J ends were trimmed by 3 bases and 1 base, with 11 bases remaining between them. Germline-derived CDR1 and CDR2 are SGDLS and YYNGEE. Amplification targeted the TCR beta CDR3 regions, with RNA transcripts as the source material. Amplification began with first-round RT-PCR using HTBI primers, then second-round multiplex PCR was performed. TCRdb redid the calling of the multiplex PCR reads with MiXCR, one entry per CDR3 protein. Altogether 900,000 to 1,200,000 distinct CDR3 sequences are present, 35% to 45% being singletons, with the ten largest covering around 10%.

The sequence derives from an adult man with Graves' hyperthyroidism. Material for sequencing was peripheral blood or thyroid tissue (not recorded which). This chain connects TRBV9 to TRBJ2-7; D is tentatively TRBD1 or TRBD2 (5 bases each). Here the CDR3 reads CASSAGTFSYEQYF. The CDR3 region has the DNA TGTGCCAGCAGCGCAGGGACCTTTTCCTACGAGCAGTACTTC.